These T cell receptor beta chains were read from a single sample in a study of blood T cell repertoires in COVID-19. Data came from immunoSEQ multiplex PCR; TCRdb stores just in-frame clones and leaves some out. The repertoire consists of 200,000 or so clones, with roughly four fifths occurring once and the leading ten covering roughly 2.4%. Material for sequencing was peripheral blood. The receptors were sampled from a woman aged 55-70 years with acute or convalescent COVID-19. Both conserved end residues are trimmed from each CDR3.

j_call | v_call | cdr3_aa
TRBJ1-2 | TRBV5-4 | ASSKKDSYYGYT
TRBJ1-4 | TRBV6-5 | ASSRGRGEKLF
TRBJ2-1 | TRBV3-1/TRBV3-2 | ASSQIGRNNEQF
TRBJ2-3 | TRBV5-1 | ASSPGGPSTDTQY
TRBJ1-2 | TRBV6-2/TRBV6-3 | ASSYSGAAGYT
TRBJ1-6 | TRBV6-4 | ASSDSSRWPLH
TRBJ2-1 | TRBV10-3 | AINRQGVGSEQF
TRBJ1-1 | TRBV5-1 | ASSPGTGVNTEAF
TRBJ1-1 | TRBV19 | ASSIGTAINTEAF
TRBJ1-1 | TRBV3-1/TRBV3-2 | ASSQGHTEAF
TRBJ1-2 | TRBV19 | ASSYRTIAAGGYT
TRBJ1-2 | TRBV6-2/TRBV6-3 | ASSYWSGAKGGNYGYT
TRBJ1-6 | TRBV13 | ASSLGRVGHSPLH
TRBJ2-7 | TRBV13 | ASSKTSGMAEWELYEQY
TRBJ2-2 | TRBV7-9 | ASSLNLMGGHTGELF
TRBJ1-5 | TRBV6-1 | ASSENSHSNQPQH
TRBJ1-2 | TRBV4-3 | ASSQDLGRGDYGYT
TRBJ2-7 | TRBV5-4 | ASSPQMEGEQY
TRBJ2-2 | TRBV7-2 | ASSHGRGRNTGELF
TRBJ1-6 | TRBV6-4 | ASSDADRDDSPLH
TRBJ1-2 | TRBV10-3 | AISGGTGVGYT
TRBJ2-7 | TRBV4-1 | ASSPHQLLAGISYEQY
TRBJ2-3 | TRBV12-3/TRBV12-4 | ASSFGGDTQY
TRBJ1-1 | TRBV7-3 | ASSLIGGPNKGTEAF
TRBJ2-7 | TRBV5-1 | ASSPSGTGVEEQY
TRBJ2-7 | TRBV19 | ASMGDDYEQY
TRBJ2-2 | TRBV12-3/TRBV12-4 | ASQGFTGELF
TRBJ1-5 | TRBV6-2/TRBV6-3 | ASSDRGNQPQH
TRBJ1-2 | TRBV3-1/TRBV3-2 | ASSQHEIPKYGYT
TRBJ1-4 | TRBV20-1 | SASGGTATNEKLF
TRBJ1-1 | TRBV5-4 | ASSLDRGYGP
TRBJ2-1 | TRBV5-6 | ASSSGVVYNEQF
TRBJ1-4 | TRBV7-9 | ASGGNNGVEKLF
TRBJ2-7 | TRBV11-2 | ASSARDTITYEQY
TRBJ2-3 | TRBV13 | ASIEINTDTQY
TRBJ2-5 | TRBV5-5 | ASSLGTGLGETQY
TRBJ1-1 | TRBV7-2 | ASSPWGGSTEAF
TRBJ2-7 | TRBV6-5 | ASSYGTEGYEQY
TRBJ1-2 | TRBV23-1 | ASSQSSAGRDYGYT
TRBJ1-1 | TRBV3-1/TRBV3-2 | ASSDLQGTTEAF
TRBJ1-6 | TRBV7-8 | ASSLIGTGSYNSPLH
TRBJ2-5 | TRBV6-1 | ASSERTSGQETQY
TRBJ2-7 | TRBV20-1 | SASEAGRAYEQY
TRBJ1-3 | TRBV5-5 | ASSFLTKVQGRGTIY
TRBJ1-6 | TRBV6-5 | ASSFRSTGSRSPLH
TRBJ1-2 | TRBV9 | ASSVDPSTGMLDPRSNYGYT
TRBJ1-5 | TRBV5-8 | ASGDRGSNQPQH
TRBJ1-2 | TRBV28 | ASSSHGQAVGYGYT
TRBJ2-2 | TRBV3-1/TRBV3-2 | ASSPKAQGSTGELF
TRBJ1-1 | TRBV20-1 | SAPPRTEAF